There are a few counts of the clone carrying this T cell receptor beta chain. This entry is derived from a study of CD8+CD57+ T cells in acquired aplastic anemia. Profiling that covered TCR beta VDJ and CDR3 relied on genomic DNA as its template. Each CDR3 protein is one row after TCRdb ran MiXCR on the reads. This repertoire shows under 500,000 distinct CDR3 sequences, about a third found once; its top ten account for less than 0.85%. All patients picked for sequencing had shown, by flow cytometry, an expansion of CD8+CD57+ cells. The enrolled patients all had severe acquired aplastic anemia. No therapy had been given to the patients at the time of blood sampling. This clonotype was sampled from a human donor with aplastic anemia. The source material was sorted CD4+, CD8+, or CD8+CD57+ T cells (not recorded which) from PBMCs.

Here the CDR3 DNA reads TGTGCCAGCAGTTATGAAGCCACCTACGAGCAGTACTTC. It yields the protein CASSYEATYEQYF. The J gene is TRBJ2-7, the V gene TRBV2; D is ambiguous. V was trimmed by 5 bases and J by 2 bases, leaving 10 bases between them. Germline-derived CDR1 and CDR2 are SNHLY and FYNNEI. This CDR3 contains 13 residues.